Below, 30 T cell receptor beta chains from the same sample are listed, as sequenced in a study of blood T cell repertoires in COVID-19. The assay was immunoSEQ multiplex PCR, and TCRdb's table has in-frame clones only and misses some. Of under 300,000 clones listed, under 85% are singletons. Sequenced: peripheral blood. These receptors originate from a woman in her thirties or forties with active or convalescent COVID-19.

The rearrangement uses TRBV28 and TRBJ2-5, with a tentative D call TRBD2 (6 bases). The CDR3 totals 16 residues. The V end lost 8 bases, the J end lost 3 bases, and 22 bases lay between the germline ends. Germline CDR1 reads MDHEN; CDR2 reads SYDVKM. DNA of the CDR3: TGTGCCAGCGAAAGTGGGGGGTTGCCCAAGAAAGAGACCCAGTACTTC. It is translated as CASESGGLPKKETQYF.

This clone showed up just once. The chain has TRBV3-1 (or the pseudogene TRBV3-2) and TRBJ1-6; D call uncertain. This CDR3 contains 15 residues. V lost 5 bases and J lost 0, with 8 bases in between. The V gene's germline CDR1 is LGHDT and CDR2 YNNKEL (reference sequence). The CDR3 sequence: CASSYRGSYNSPLHF. Written as DNA, the CDR3 is TGTGCCAGCAGCTACCGCGGCTCCTATAATTCACCCCTCCACTTT.

This clone was recorded a few times. V usage is TRBV11-2 and J usage is TRBJ2-3; TRBD1 matches at 8 bases. Per germline, CDR1 SGHAT and CDR2 FQNNGV. V trimming: 11 bases; J trimming: 6 bases; junction bases outside the gene matches: 13. The CDR3 covers 14 residues. DNA for the CDR3: TGTGCCCTAAGCAGCAGGGGGCTTGGGGATACGCAGTATTTT. Translated, it gives CALSSRGLGDTQYF.

V gene TRBV6-6 combines with J gene TRBJ2-2; 12 nucleotides agree with TRBD2. There are 14 residues in the CDR3. Germline assignment: CDR1 MNHNY and CDR2 SVGAGI (reference sequence). Trimming at V came to 6 bases and at J to 4 bases, leaving 0 bases not matched to a gene. CDR3 nucleotide sequence: TGTGCCAGCAGGACTAGCGGGGGCACCGGGGAGCTGTTTTTT. Translation: CASRTSGGTGELFF.

The chain has TRBV5-1 and TRBJ1-2; 10 bases map to TRBD1. Losses at the gene ends were 1 base for V and 4 bases for J; bases not matched to a gene: 7. The V gene's germline CDR1 is SGHRS and CDR2 YFSETQ. The CDR3 runs 16 residues. Written as DNA, the CDR3 is TGCGCCAGCAGCTTGTCGGGACAGGGGTTTGGCTATGGCTACACCTTC. It specifies CASSLSGQGFGYGYTF.

This sequence joins TRBV19 and TRBJ1-2, with TRBD1 matching over 7 bases. CDR1 is LNHDA and CDR2 is SQIVND in the germline V gene (reference sequence). The CDR3 loop spans 14 amino acids. V lost 1 base, J lost 8 bases, and 7 bases stayed unmatched. Here the CDR3 DNA reads TGTGCCAGTAGTATAGCCGGCAGGGGGTACGGCTACACCTTC. Residues: CASSIAGRGYGYTF.

The V and J genes are TRBV2 and TRBJ2-2, with a weak D call TRBD1 (6 bases). Germline V lookup: CDR1 SNHLY, CDR2 FYNNEI. Trimming removed 6 bases at V and 0 bases at J, with 20 bases between. The CDR3 is 18 residues long. CDR3 region: CASSHLEDRRTNTGELFF. CDR3 coding DNA: TGTGCCAGCAGCCACTTGGAAGACAGGAGAACGAACACCGGGGAGCTGTTTTTT. Supplemented by reference TRBV2 and TRBJ2-2, the full variable domain reads EPEVTQTPSHQVTQMGQEVILRCVPISNHLYFYWYRQILGQKVEFLVSFYNNEISEKSEIFDDQFSVERPDGSNFTLKIRSTKLEDSAMYFCASSHLEDRRTNTGELFFGEGSRLTVL.

This chain uses TRBV5-1 with TRBJ1-1, with 9 nucleotides matching TRBD1. The germline CDR1 and CDR2 sequences are SGHRS and YFSETQ. CDR3 length: 14 residues. V shed 4 bases, J shed 4 bases, and the junction held 5 bases outside the gene matches. The CDR3 loop is CASSRGQGGTEAFF. The DNA of the CDR3 is TGCGCCAGCAGCCGGGGACAGGGCGGCACTGAAGCTTTCTTT.

The CDR3 protein is CASSLGTGGEKLFF. DNA for the CDR3: TGCGCCAGCAGCTTGGGGACAGGAGGAGAAAAACTGTTTTTT. The rearrangement links TRBV5-1 to TRBJ1-4; 7 nucleotides line up with TRBD1. Germline V gene lookup returns CDR1 SGHRS and CDR2 YFSETQ. The CDR3 spans 14 residues. Trimming removed 0 bases from V and 8 bases from J; junction bases left unmatched: 4. Variable domain in full (rest from reference TRBV5-1 and TRBJ1-4): KAGVTQTPRYLIKTRGQQVTLSCSPISGHRSVSWYQQTPGQGLQFLFEYFSETQRNKGNFPGRFSGRQFSNSRSEMNVSTLELGDSALYLCASSLGTGGEKLFFGSGTQLSVL.

This CDR3 reads CASSPAGIGGVGETQYF. For the CDR3, the DNA is TGTGCCAGCAGTCCCGCGGGTATAGGGGGGGTAGGAGAGACCCAGTACTTC. J is TRBJ2-5 and V is TRBV6-6, with TRBD2 as a possible D gene (7 bases). Germline CDR1 reads MNHNY; CDR2 reads SVGAGI (reference sequence). V lost 5 bases and J 4 bases, leaving 23 bases between the germline ends. This CDR3 is 17 amino acids long.

V and J are TRBV5-1 and TRBJ1-2, with 11 bases fitting TRBD1. The trim removed 3 bases at V and 3 bases at J, leaving 7 bases unmatched. The CDR3 extends over 16 amino acids. Germline V CDR1 and CDR2: SGHRS, YFSETQ. The CDR3 here is CASSWMAGQGDYGYTF. The CDR3 nucleotides read TGCGCCAGCAGCTGGATGGCGGGACAGGGGGACTATGGCTACACCTTC.

This sequence joins TRBV5-1 and TRBJ2-3, with D unclear. The V and J ends lost 4 bases and 0 bases respectively, with 6 bases between them. Germline V gene data show CDR1 as SGHRS and CDR2 as YFSETQ. The CDR3 is 13 residues long. The CDR3: CASSRLSTDTQYF. In nucleotides, the CDR3 is TGCGCCAGCAGCCGACTTAGCACAGATACGCAGTATTTT.

The CDR3 spells CASSRDRGFYEQYV. DNA for the CDR3: TGTGCCAGCAGTCGGGACAGGGGATTCTACGAGCAGTACGTC. V is TRBV6-5 and J is TRBJ2-7; 10 bases are shared with TRBD1. CDR3 size: 14 residues. CDR1 is MNHEY, CDR2 SVGAGI, per germline. The V segment lost 5 bases and the J segment 3 bases; nucleotides outside the gene matches: 4.

This rearrangement joins TRBV18 to TRBJ1-5, with a weak D call TRBD1 (6 bases). This CDR3 comprises 14 residues. Per the germline V gene, CDR1 is KGHSH and CDR2 is LQKENI. The V and J ends lost 6 bases and 3 bases respectively, with 12 bases between them. The CDR3 loop reads CASSPAGANQPQHF. CDR3 nucleotide sequence: TGTGCCAGCTCTCCCGCAGGGGCCAATCAGCCCCAGCATTTT. The full variable domain, completed using reference TRBV18 and TRBJ1-5, is NAGVMQNPRHLVRRRGQEARLRCSPMKGHSHVYWYRQLPEEGLKFMVYLQKENIIDESGMPKERFSAEFPKEGPSILRIQQVVRGDSAAYFCASSPAGANQPQHFGDGTRLSIL.

To note about this clone: The same CDR3 can be traced to other DNA sequences in this sample. The chain combines TRBV2 with TRBJ1-2; TRBD1 matches at 12 bases. Trimming at V came to 6 bases and at J to 6 bases, leaving 5 bases not matched to a gene. CDR1 is SNHLY, CDR2 FYNNEI, per germline. The CDR3 is made up of 14 amino acids. CDR3 DNA: TGTGCCAGCAGAAGGGACAGGGGGCAGGATGGCTACACCTTC. Its protein is CASRRDRGQDGYTF.

The chain couples TRBV14 to TRBJ2-1, with 10 nucleotides matching TRBD2. The CDR3 loop spans 16 amino acids. J lost 4 bases, V lost 0 bases, and 3 bases had no gene match. Germline loops: CDR1 SGHDN, CDR2 FVKESK. CDR3 coding DNA: TGTGCCAGCAGCCAAGATTGGACTAGCGGTTACAATGAGCAGTTCTTC. As protein: CASSQDWTSGYNEQFF.

This clone was seen a handful of times. This chain joins TRBV7-8 and TRBJ1-6; TRBD1 matches 10 bases. Germline CDR1 SGHVS, CDR2 FQNEAQ. This CDR3 contains 16 residues. Germline trimming cut 2 bases from V and 10 bases from J; bases unmatched to any gene: 8. CDR3 sequence (DNA): TGTGCCAGCAGCTTATCCAAGACAGGGGGCGGGTCACCCCTCCACTTT. This encodes CASSLSKTGGGSPLHF.

In this sample, this clone turned up a few times. This chain links TRBV27 with TRBJ1-2; D possibly corresponds to TRBD1 (5 bases). Germline loops: CDR1 MNHEY, CDR2 SMNVEV (reference sequence). This CDR3 is 15 amino acids long. V lost 0 bases, J lost 8 bases, and 16 bases lay in between. The CDR3: CASSLSSGREGGYTF. CDR3 DNA: TGTGCCAGCAGTTTATCGTCGGGCAGGGAGGGCGGCTACACCTTC.

The rearrangement uses TRBV14 and TRBJ2-1; 12 positions agree with TRBD2. This CDR3 region has 15 residues. Per germline, CDR1 SGHDN and CDR2 FVKESK. V lost 1 base and J lost 9; bases outside the gene matches: 4. The CDR3 loop reads CASSQGLAGVTEQFF. The CDR3 DNA follows: TGTGCCAGCAGCCAAGGACTAGCGGGGGTCACTGAGCAGTTCTTC.

The chain uses TRBV6-5 and TRBJ2-3; 9 bases map to TRBD2. The germline gives CDR1 MNHEY, CDR2 SVGAGI. The CDR3 sequence is 14 residues long. The V and J ends lost 4 bases and 2 bases, in that order; junction bases with no gene match: 1. The CDR3 spells CASSWTSVTDTQYF. CDR3 in DNA: TGTGCCAGCAGTTGGACTAGCGTCACAGATACGCAGTATTTT.

V usage is TRBV6-5 and J usage is TRBJ1-2, with 7 positions matching TRBD1. Germline CDR1 reads MNHEY; CDR2 reads SVGAGI. The CDR3 runs 13 residues. V was clipped by 6 bases and J by 4 bases; unmatched bases: 5. As DNA, the CDR3 is TGTGCCAGCAGCCAGGGGGAAGGCTATGGCTACACCTTC. It translates to CASSQGEGYGYTF.

J is TRBJ2-3 and V is TRBV5-1; D is uncertain. The CDR3 is made up of 11 amino acids. V shed 1 base and J shed 10 bases, with 7 bases lying between them. Germline CDR1 is SGHRS and CDR2 is YFSETQ. CDR3 in amino acids: CASSLRGAQYF. In nucleotides, the CDR3 is TGCGCCAGCAGCTTGAGAGGAGCGCAGTATTTT. Full variable domain (outside the CDR3, taken from reference TRBV5-1 and TRBJ2-3): KAGVTQTPRYLIKTRGQQVTLSCSPISGHRSVSWYQQTPGQGLQFLFEYFSETQRNKGNFPGRFSGRQFSNSRSEMNVSTLELGDSALYLCASSLRGAQYFGPGTRLTVL.

V gene TRBV21-1 combines with J gene TRBJ2-7; whether TRBD1, the table's D call, matches the DNA was not checked. TRBV21-1 is a known pseudogene. The CDR3 covers 16 residues. CDR3 DNA sequence: TGTGCCAGCAGCAAAGCAAGGACAGGGAGCTCCTACGAGCAGTACGTC. Protein: CASSKARTGSSYEQYV.

This clone was recorded at least ten times. The V call is TRBV25-1, the J call TRBJ1-6, with D uncertain. The germline V and J ends were trimmed by 2 bases and 6 bases, with 8 bases remaining between them. Per the germline V gene, CDR1 is MGHDK and CDR2 is SYGVNS. This CDR3 has 14 amino acids. CDR3 in amino acids: CASSEAMVNSPLHF. In nucleotides, the CDR3 is TGTGCCAGCAGTGAAGCTATGGTTAATTCACCCCTCCACTTT.

This clone was observed a few times. This chain connects TRBV12-3 or TRBV12-4 to TRBJ1-6; maybe TRBD1 (5 bases). This CDR3 is 13 amino acids long. Deletions cut 1 base from V and 12 bases from J, with 10 bases between. The chain's CDR3 is CASSLVRDLPLHF. For the CDR3, the DNA is TGTGCCAGCAGTTTAGTCAGGGATCTACCCCTCCACTTT.

The chain employs TRBV4-1 and TRBJ1-2; the match to TRBD1 covers 7 bases. Germline-derived CDR1 and CDR2 are MGHRA and YSYEKL. This CDR3 comprises 15 residues. The trim removed 1 base at V and 4 bases at J, leaving 6 bases unmatched. This chain's CDR3 is CASSQASQGIYGYTF. The DNA for the CDR3 is TGCGCCAGCAGCCAAGCATCACAGGGGATCTATGGCTACACCTTC.

On this clone itself: Distinct nucleotide sequences in the sample also encode this CDR3. V usage is TRBV5-1 and J usage is TRBJ1-5, with 8 bases fitting TRBD1. This CDR3 spans 14 amino acids. V gave up 3 bases and J gave up 5 bases; unmatched junction bases: 4. Per germline, CDR1 SGHRS and CDR2 YFSETQ. The CDR3 coding sequence is TGCGCCAGCAGCTCAGGACAGGGCGATCAGCCCCAGCATTTT. It codes for CASSSGQGDQPQHF.

This clone was seen at least ten times. In the same sample, other DNA sequences code for this CDR3. The V and J genes are TRBV12-3 or TRBV12-4 and TRBJ1-3; D remains ambiguous. Trimming left V 2 bases short and J 4 bases short, with 3 bases between. This CDR3 spans 12 amino acids. CDR3 coding DNA: TGTGCCAGCAGTTTACGGGGAAACACCATATATTTT. Translating gives CASSLRGNTIYF.

Only a few counts were recorded for this clone. V usage is TRBV6-5 and J usage is TRBJ1-1; tentative D call: TRBD1 (6 bases). In germline, CDR1 is MNHEY, CDR2 SVGAGI. The CDR3 loop spans 12 amino acids. Trimming pared 9 bases from V and 1 base from J, leaving 9 bases between. The CDR3 sequence: CARTGPNTEAFF. The DNA of the CDR3 is TGTGCCAGGACAGGCCCGAACACTGAAGCTTTCTTT.

This chain connects TRBV11-1 to TRBJ2-7; 8 nucleotides match TRBD1. The V and J ends lost 3 bases and 6 bases, in that order; junction bases with no gene match: 7. The CDR3 sequence is 14 residues long. The germline CDR1 and CDR2 sequences are SGHAT and FQDESV (reference sequence). The CDR3 spells CASSFGQGAGEQYF. The DNA of the CDR3 is TGTGCCAGCAGCTTCGGGCAGGGGGCCGGCGAGCAGTACTTC.